This T cell receptor beta chain was recorded in a study of blood T cell repertoires in COVID-19. Study in general: Material from acute and convalescent COVID-19 was sourced from the United States, Italy and Spain. PBMCs, B-cell-depleted T cells, or T cells were the source of the cDNA or gDNA that made up the material.

Per the study methods: Estimates of nucleated cell counts were drawn from the amplification of reference gene primers. TCRdb keeps only in-frame clones here, not all; method: immunoSEQ multiplex PCR. For V, J and clone size, that table is used; D and trimming come from the DNA. The sample records hundreds of thousands of clones, over 75% being singletons. Trimming removed 3 bases from V and 5 bases from J, with 18 bases in between. The CDR3 runs 15 residues. Looked up from germline, CDR1 is SGHNT and CDR2 is YYREEE (reference sequence). Sequenced: PBMCs or T cells enriched from blood (not recorded which). This clonotype was sampled from a woman aged 40 to 50 with acute COVID-19. The chain employs TRBV5-4 and TRBJ2-7; tentatively, D is TRBD1 (6 bases). CDR3 coding DNA: TGTGCCAGCAGCTCCGCCAACAGGGCTTCAGACGAGCAGTACTTC. Protein sequence: CASSSANRASDEQYF.